One T cell receptor beta chain is described in this entry. The CDR3 consists of 13 residues. V dropped 6 bases and J dropped 7; count of bases not matched to a gene: 3. CDR1 is LNHDA, CDR2 SQIVND, per germline (reference sequence). This record comes from a study of blood T cell repertoires in COVID-19. Study overall: Researchers got acute and convalescent COVID-19 samples from the United States, Italy and Spain. From T cells, B-cell-depleted T cells, or PBMCs came the material, which was cDNA or gDNA.

Original methodology: Reference gene primer amplification gave nucleated cell count estimates. Produced via immunoSEQ multiplex PCR; TCRdb's table is partial and in-frame only. V and J calls plus clone size are reproduced from that table; the DNA served to infer D and trimming. The data contain more than 110,000 clones, about 90% of them singletons. The V gene is TRBV19, the J gene TRBJ1-4; 9 nucleotides agree with TRBD1. This clonotype was obtained from a woman aged 80 or over with acute or convalescent COVID-19. Sequenced: peripheral blood. The CDR3: CASSGTGFEKLFF. The CDR3 DNA sequence: TGTGCCAGTAGCGGGACAGGGTTTGAAAAACTGTTTTTT.